The T cell receptor beta chain under discussion was sequenced for a study of blood T cell repertoires in COVID-19. Study background: The study drew acute and convalescent COVID-19 samples from the United States, Italy and Spain. Sources were T cells, B-cell-depleted T cells, or PBMCs; the material itself was cDNA or gDNA.

This CDR3 has 14 residues. Germline V gene sequence: CDR1 SGHDT, CDR2 YYEEEE. The V and J ends lost 7 bases and 7 bases respectively, with 19 bases between them. The protocol was immunoSEQ multiplex PCR, while the TCRdb copy is restricted to in-frame clones and leaves out a portion. This repertoire shows approximately 200,000 clones, roughly 81% found once; its top ten account for under 3.5%. Sequenced: peripheral blood. The sequence derives from a man aged 45-65 years who had recovered from COVID-19. V and J are TRBV5-6 and TRBJ2-3; possible D gene TRBD2, 6 bases. CDR3 region: CASYHSGVGNTQYF. The CDR3 DNA reads as TGTGCCAGCTATCACTCGGGGGTAGGGAATACGCAGTATTTT.